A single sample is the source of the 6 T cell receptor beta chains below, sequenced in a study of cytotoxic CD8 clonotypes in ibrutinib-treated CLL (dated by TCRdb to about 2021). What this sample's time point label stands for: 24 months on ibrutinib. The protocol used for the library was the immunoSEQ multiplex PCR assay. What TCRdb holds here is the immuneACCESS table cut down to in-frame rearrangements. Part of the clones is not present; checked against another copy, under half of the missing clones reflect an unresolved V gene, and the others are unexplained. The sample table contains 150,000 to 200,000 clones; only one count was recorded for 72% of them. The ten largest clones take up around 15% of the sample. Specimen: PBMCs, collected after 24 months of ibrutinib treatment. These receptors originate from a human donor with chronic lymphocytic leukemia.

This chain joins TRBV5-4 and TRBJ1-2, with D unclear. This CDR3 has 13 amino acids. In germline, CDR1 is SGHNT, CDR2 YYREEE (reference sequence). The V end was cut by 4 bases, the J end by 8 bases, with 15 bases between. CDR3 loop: CASSQHTATGYTF. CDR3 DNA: TGTGCCAGCAGCCAGCACACAGCAACCGGCTACACCTTC.

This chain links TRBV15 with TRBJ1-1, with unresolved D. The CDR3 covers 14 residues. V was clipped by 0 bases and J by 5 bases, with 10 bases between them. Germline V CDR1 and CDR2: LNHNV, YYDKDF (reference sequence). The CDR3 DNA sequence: TGTGCCACCAGCAGAGATCTAGCGGTAACTGAAGCTTTCTTT. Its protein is CATSRDLAVTEAFF.

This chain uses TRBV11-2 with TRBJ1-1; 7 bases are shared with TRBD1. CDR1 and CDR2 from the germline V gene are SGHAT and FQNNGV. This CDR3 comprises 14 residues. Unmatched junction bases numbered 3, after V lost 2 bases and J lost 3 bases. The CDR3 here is CASSLSRGDTEAFF. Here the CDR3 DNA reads TGTGCCAGCAGCTTAAGCAGGGGGGACACTGAAGCTTTCTTT.

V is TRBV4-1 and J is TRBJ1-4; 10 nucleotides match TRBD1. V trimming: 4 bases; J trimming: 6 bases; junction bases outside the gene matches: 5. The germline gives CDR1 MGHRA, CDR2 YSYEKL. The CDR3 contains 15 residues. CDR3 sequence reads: CASSRGTGDDEKLFF. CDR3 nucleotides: TGCGCCAGCAGCCGGGGGACAGGGGATGATGAAAAACTGTTTTTT.

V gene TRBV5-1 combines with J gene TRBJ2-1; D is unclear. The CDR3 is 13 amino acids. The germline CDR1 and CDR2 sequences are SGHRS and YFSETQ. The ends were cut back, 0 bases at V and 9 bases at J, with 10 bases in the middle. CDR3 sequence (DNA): TGCGCCAGCAGCTTGGACCCGGCAGGTGAGCAGTTCTTC. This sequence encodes CASSLDPAGEQFF.

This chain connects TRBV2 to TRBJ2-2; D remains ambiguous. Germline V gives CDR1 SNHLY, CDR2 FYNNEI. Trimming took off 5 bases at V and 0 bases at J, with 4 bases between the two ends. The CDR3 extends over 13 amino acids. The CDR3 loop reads CASSQTNTGELFF. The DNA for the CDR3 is TGTGCCAGCAGTCAGACGAACACCGGGGAGCTGTTTTTT.